The 21 T cell receptor beta chains reported below all come from one sample, sequenced in a study of patients and donors after allogeneic stem cell transplantation. TCRdb re-called the RT-PCR reads with MiXCR, one entry per CDR3 protein. Altogether 410,000 or so distinct CDR3 sequences are present, roughly 17% being singletons, with the ten largest covering around 7.2%. The source material was blood, either unsorted or a sorted T cell fraction (not recorded which). The receptors originated from a human donor who was either an allogeneic HSCT recipient or a stem cell or donor lymphocyte infusion donor (not recorded which). It is not recorded whose cells these are; they may come from a transplant donor.

This clonotype was recorded a few times. This chain connects TRBV25-1 to TRBJ2-1, with D possibly matching TRBD2 (5 bases). The CDR3 runs to 15 residues. Germline values: CDR1 MGHDK, CDR2 SYGVNS. Between the trimmed V and J ends, which lost 3 bases and 1 base, there was a span of 10 bases. DNA for the CDR3: TGTGCCAGCAGTGATCCGGGAAAGTCCTACAATGAGCAGTTCTTC. Protein product: CASSDPGKSYNEQFF.

Many counts were recorded for this clonotype. V and J are TRBV12-3 or TRBV12-4 and TRBJ2-7, with 8 bases matching TRBD2. Trimming at V came to 4 bases and at J to 5 bases, leaving 10 bases not matched to a gene. This CDR3 contains 15 residues. CDR3 DNA: TGTGCCAGCAGTTCCGCCGGAGCGGGAGTGGACGAGCAGTACTTC. It codes for CASSSAGAGVDEQYF.

This clonotype was seen many times. CDR3 sequence (DNA): TGTGCCACCAGCAGAGATTCTGTGTTTTTAAGGGCCGGAGGAGCCAAAAACATTCAGTACTTC. Its protein is CATSRDSVFLRAGGAKNIQYF. The V gene is TRBV15, the J gene TRBJ2-4; D perhaps matches TRBD2 (5 bases). The CDR3 sequence is 21 residues long. Germline V gives CDR1 LNHNV, CDR2 YYDKDF (reference sequence). V was cut by 0 bases and J by 0 bases, with 24 bases left in between.

The CDR3 sequence: CASSAGISYEQYF. The CDR3 nucleotides are TGTGCCAGCAGTGCGGGGATCTCCTACGAGCAGTACTTC. V and J are TRBV6-1 and TRBJ2-7; TRBD2 might be the D (5 bases). Per the germline V gene, CDR1 is MNHNS and CDR2 is SASEGT. This CDR3 has 13 amino acids. V shed 4 bases and J shed 0 bases, with 7 bases lying between them.

This clonotype was picked up a small number of times. This rearrangement joins TRBV9 to TRBJ2-3; D might be TRBD2 (6 bases). Germline V lookup: CDR1 SGDLS, CDR2 YYNGEE. V dropped 4 bases and J dropped 0 bases, with 21 bases sitting between them. The CDR3 totals 18 residues. The CDR3 DNA is TGTGCCAGCAGCCCAAGGAAGCGGGTGGCCGCTAGCACAGATACGCAGTATTTT. Its translation: CASSPRKRVAASTDTQYF.

A few counts support this clonotype. This sequence joins TRBV4-3 and TRBJ1-5, with D perhaps matching TRBD1 (5 bases). This CDR3 region has 16 residues. Trimming removed 2 bases at V and 3 bases at J, with 14 bases between. Germline V CDR1 and CDR2: LGHNA, YSLEER. Written as DNA, the CDR3 is TGCGCCAGCAGCCAACCCGGGGCCGACTCCAATCAGCCCCAGCATTTT. Its translation: CASSQPGADSNQPQHF.

This clonotype has only a few counts. V is TRBV12-3 or TRBV12-4 and J is TRBJ1-1, with 9 nucleotides matching TRBD1. V was clipped by 6 bases and J by 0 bases; unmatched bases: 17. The CDR3 totals 19 residues. As DNA, the CDR3 is TGTGCCAGCAGACCACCACGAACAACAGGGGGCTTTATGAACACTGAAGCTTTCTTT. Its translation is CASRPPRTTGGFMNTEAFF.

This clonotype was counted many times. The rearrangement uses TRBV4-1 and TRBJ2-1; 10 positions agree with TRBD2. Germline trimming cut 0 bases from V and 10 bases from J; bases unmatched to any gene: 18. This CDR3 is built from 19 residues. CDR1 MGHRA and CDR2 YSYEKL come from the germline V gene. The CDR3 reads CASSQDWEPRLAGFIEQFF. In DNA form, the CDR3 reads TGCGCCAGCAGCCAAGATTGGGAGCCCAGACTAGCGGGTTTTATAGAGCAGTTCTTC.

This clonotype was seen once. The rearrangement links TRBV19 to TRBJ1-1; D is undetermined. The CDR3 totals 13 residues. CDR1 LNHDA and CDR2 SQIVND come from the germline V gene (reference sequence). V lost 10 bases to trimming and J lost 1 base, with 13 bases between them. In DNA, the CDR3 is TGTGCCACTCGGTGGGGTGGGAACACTGAAGCTTTCTTT. This gives the protein CATRWGGNTEAFF.

This clonotype was counted ten times or more. V and J are TRBV20-1 and TRBJ2-5; D is uncertain. Germline V gives CDR1 DFQATT, CDR2 SNEGSKA (reference sequence). The CDR3 length is 16 residues. V was shortened by 3 bases and J by 4 bases, with 21 bases between the two germline ends. CDR3 nucleotide sequence: TGCAGTGCTAGTTCCCCAATTATGGGTACCACAGAGACCCAGTACTTC. This codes for CSASSPIMGTTETQYF.

This clonotype was counted many times. The chain couples TRBV12-3 or TRBV12-4 to TRBJ2-7; D is undetermined. Deletions cut 2 bases from V and 2 bases from J, with 7 bases between. CDR3 length equals 13 residues. CDR3 DNA sequence: TGTGCCAGCAGTTTAAGGCCTCCCTACGAGCAGTACTTC. This encodes CASSLRPPYEQYF.

The chain carries TRBV30 and TRBJ1-3; D perhaps matches TRBD1 (5 bases). Deletions cut 0 bases from V and 1 base from J, with 7 bases between. Germline V gives CDR1 GTSNPN, CDR2 SVGIG (reference sequence). CDR3 length equals 14 residues. DNA for the CDR3: TGTGCCTGGAGTGTAAAGGGGTCTGGAAACACCATATATTTT. Protein: CAWSVKGSGNTIYF. Full variable domain (rest looked up from reference TRBV30 and TRBJ1-3): SQTIHQWPATLVQPVGSPLSLECTVEGTSNPNLYWYRQAAGRGLQLLFYSVGIGQISSEVPQNLSASRPQDRQFILSSKKLLLSDSGFYLCAWSVKGSGNTIYFGEGSWLTVV.

The chain combines TRBV12-3 or TRBV12-4 with TRBJ2-7; TRBD2 matches at 11 bases. J lost 5 bases, V lost 6 bases, and 12 bases had no gene match. The CDR3 runs to 16 residues. The CDR3 bases are TGTGCCAGCAGCTATACTAGCGGGGGCCCCGGTAACGAGCAGTACTTC. Translated, it gives CASSYTSGGPGNEQYF.

This clonotype was seen only a few times. V usage is TRBV9 and J usage is TRBJ2-3, with 7 bases fitting TRBD1. The CDR3 runs 13 residues. CDR1 is SGDLS, CDR2 YYNGEE, per germline. The V and J ends lost 7 bases and 4 bases, in that order; junction bases with no gene match: 6. CDR3 sequence: CASARQGPDTQYF. The CDR3 region has the DNA TGTGCCAGCGCCAGACAGGGCCCAGATACGCAGTATTTT. Looking up the rest from reference TRBV9 and TRBJ2-3 gives the full variable domain: DSGVTQTPKHLITATGQRVTLRCSPRSGDLSVYWYQQSLDQGLQFLIQYYNGEERAKGNILERFSAQQFPDLHSELNLSSLELGDSALYFCASARQGPDTQYFGPGTRLTVL.

The chain has TRBV12-3 or TRBV12-4 and TRBJ1-4; D perhaps matches TRBD1 (6 bases). CDR3 length: 12 amino acids. V dropped 4 bases and J dropped 12 bases, with 12 bases sitting between them. In DNA, the CDR3 is TGTGCCAGCAGTTGGGAAACAGGGCAACTGTTTTTT. This gives the protein CASSWETGQLFF.

This clonotype was observed a handful of times. The chain uses TRBV12-3 or TRBV12-4 and TRBJ2-7, with 8 bases aligning to TRBD1. This CDR3 is 19 amino acids long. The trim removed 6 bases at V and 1 base at J, leaving 20 bases unmatched. In nucleotides, the CDR3 is TGTGCCAGCAGCTCGAATCGGGACAGGTCACGGCCGTGGTCCTACGAGCAGTACTTC. It specifies CASSSNRDRSRPWSYEQYF.

This clonotype occurred many times. The chain couples TRBV7-3 to TRBJ2-1, with D unclear. The germline V and J ends were trimmed by 3 bases and 0 bases, with 9 bases remaining between them. Germline-derived CDR1 and CDR2 are SGHTA and FQGTGA. The CDR3 sequence is 15 residues long. The CDR3 is CASSLTTSSYNEQFF. CDR3 coding DNA: TGTGCCAGCAGCTTGACGACAAGCTCCTACAATGAGCAGTTCTTC.

This clonotype has more than one count but fewer than ten. The chain links TRBV5-1 to TRBJ1-1; TRBD1 matches at 7 bases. Germline V gene sequence: CDR1 SGHRS, CDR2 YFSETQ. The trim removed 3 bases at V and 0 bases at J, leaving 5 bases unmatched. The CDR3 is made up of 15 amino acids. CDR3 DNA: TGCGCCAGCAGCTCTAACAGGGGTATGAACACTGAAGCTTTCTTT. It yields the protein CASSSNRGMNTEAFF.

This clonotype turned up a few times. The rearrangement uses TRBV4-1 and TRBJ1-6; D might be TRBD1 (6 bases). The V gene's germline CDR1 is MGHRA and CDR2 YSYEKL. V lost 0 bases to trimming and J lost 8 bases, with 11 bases between them. This CDR3 is built from 15 residues. The CDR3 bases are TGCGCCAGCAGCCAAGATACAGGGATGGATTCACCCCTCCACTTT. Translation gives CASSQDTGMDSPLHF.

DNA of the CDR3: TGTGCCAGCAGCCCGGCGGGACAGACAGGGCGGGAGCAGTACTTC. The encoded protein is CASSPAGQTGREQYF. The J gene is TRBJ2-7, the V gene TRBV4-2; maybe TRBD1 (7 bases). Germline CDR1 reads LGHNA; CDR2 reads YNFKEQ. The CDR3 sequence is 15 residues long. V lost 4 bases, J lost 7 bases, and 20 bases lay in between.

In this sample, this clonotype turned up a few times. The chain combines TRBV12-3 or TRBV12-4 with TRBJ2-7; 8 positions match TRBD1. This CDR3 spans 14 amino acids. The V and J ends lost 7 bases and 5 bases, in that order; junction bases with no gene match: 10. The CDR3 reads CASTDRQGSHEQYF. CDR3 nucleotide sequence: TGTGCCAGCACCGATAGACAGGGGAGCCACGAGCAGTACTTC.